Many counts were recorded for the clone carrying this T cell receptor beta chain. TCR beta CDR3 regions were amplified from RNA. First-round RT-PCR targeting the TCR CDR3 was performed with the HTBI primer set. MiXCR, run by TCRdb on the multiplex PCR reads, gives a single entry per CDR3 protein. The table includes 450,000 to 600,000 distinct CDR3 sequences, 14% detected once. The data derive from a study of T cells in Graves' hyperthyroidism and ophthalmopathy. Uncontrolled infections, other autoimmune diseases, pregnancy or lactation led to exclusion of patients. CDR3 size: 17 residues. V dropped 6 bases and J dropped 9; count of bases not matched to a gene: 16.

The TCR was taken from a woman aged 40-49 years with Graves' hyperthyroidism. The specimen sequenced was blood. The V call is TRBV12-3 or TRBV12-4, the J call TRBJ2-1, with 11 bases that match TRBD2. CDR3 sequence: CASRGDLGLAVTVEQFF. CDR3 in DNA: TGTGCCAGCAGGGGAGATCTGGGACTAGCGGTTACAGTTGAGCAGTTCTTC.